The T cell receptor beta chain under discussion was sequenced for a study of immune evolution from preneoplasia to lung adenocarcinoma (TCRdb year 2021). For the study in its entirety: HLA loss of heterozygosity was seen in roughly 7%, 15% and 33% of AIS, MIA and ADC lesions, and in no AAH lesions. Immune contexture across lung adenocarcinoma precursors and invasive adenocarcinoma was profiled using immune gene expression, TCR sequencing and multiplex immunofluorescence. In total, the cohort included under 60 patients with pulmonary nodules, all of whom underwent surgical resection. According to the study, some 97 samples were used for TCR sequencing. TCR sequencing data came from 45 to 60 patients. Class I HLA alleles were inferred from exome data with POLYSOLVER, and allele-specific HLA loss was detected with LOHHLA. The sample size depended on which specimens were available, not on a prior power calculation. The immune data were integrated with whole exome sequencing and methylation data from the same cohort of nodules. Resected precursor lesions (AAH, AIS, MIA) and invasive adenocarcinomas were compared with paired morphologically normal lung tissue. Results the study describes overall, beyond this receptor: Clonality was highest in normal lung, while later-stage lesions appeared to have lower clonality but higher T cell density and diversity. KRAS-mutant nodules showed the highest T cell clonality compared with EGFR-mutant or double wild-type lesions. The findings were based on association rather than direct causation, and larger cohorts with long-term follow-up and longitudinal biopsies were deemed needed. All patients were from Japan and China, so applicability to Western populations was uncertain. The highest top T cell clone frequencies were observed in normal lung, and a progressive decrease in top T cell clone frequencies appeared to occur from AAH through AIS, MIA and invasive adenocarcinoma.

The patients had resection in Japan or China between about 2013 and 2017. Two lung cancer pathologists independently reviewed H&E slides to confirm the histologic diagnosis of every case. For nucleic acid extraction, premalignant or tumor cells were enriched by macro-dissection following pathologic assessment. DNA was isolated from FFPE tissue using the AllPrep DNA/RNA FFPE Kit. Using the immunoSEQ hsTCRbeta Kit, TCR beta CDR3 regions were sequenced from DNA. In the source study's methods: TCR sequencing data were analysed with the ImmunoSEQ Analyzer. T cell clonality was calculated on productive rearrangements as 1 minus Pielou's evenness. T cell diversity was measured with the inverse Simpson index on productive templates. T cell density was defined as TCR beta template counts normalized to usable DNA, with usable DNA estimated by amplification and sequencing of housekeeping genes. TCR metrics were compared across histologic stages using two-sided Kruskal-Wallis tests. The source is immuneACCESS, and TCRdb retained only in-frame sequences with V and J called. Part of the clones is not carried over; for the studies checked, unresolved V genes explain less than half of this, and the remainder is unexplained. Clone size and V and J calls were adopted from that table, with D and trimming inferred from the DNA. In this sample the table shows 7,400 or so clones, about four fifths of which occur a single time. The ten biggest clones cover 8% to 8.5% of the sample.

A word on this clone: No antigen is known for it. Per-base quality was not reported, and no clone a single base away is much larger than it.

CDR1 and CDR2 (SGHNT, YYREEE) derive from the germline V gene (reference sequence). Between the V and J ends, shortened by 4 bases and 6 bases respectively, the junction contains 10 bases. Taken from cysteine to phenylalanine, the CDR3 has 13 residues. Just CDR3 DNA is preserved here, 39 bases in frame from base 1. The receptor was isolated from a person between 70 and 80 years old with lung adenocarcinoma. Sequencing input: FFPE minimally invasive lung adenocarcinoma tissue. Sample cell subset or site, as interpreted from the label and publication: micro-invasive lung adenocarcinoma (MIA). This chain is built from TRBV5-4 and TRBJ2-2; TRBD2 could be the D gene, as 5 bases match. The bases are TGTGCCAGCAGCACCGCGAGGGCCGGGGAGCTGTTTTTT. It specifies CASSTARAGELFF.